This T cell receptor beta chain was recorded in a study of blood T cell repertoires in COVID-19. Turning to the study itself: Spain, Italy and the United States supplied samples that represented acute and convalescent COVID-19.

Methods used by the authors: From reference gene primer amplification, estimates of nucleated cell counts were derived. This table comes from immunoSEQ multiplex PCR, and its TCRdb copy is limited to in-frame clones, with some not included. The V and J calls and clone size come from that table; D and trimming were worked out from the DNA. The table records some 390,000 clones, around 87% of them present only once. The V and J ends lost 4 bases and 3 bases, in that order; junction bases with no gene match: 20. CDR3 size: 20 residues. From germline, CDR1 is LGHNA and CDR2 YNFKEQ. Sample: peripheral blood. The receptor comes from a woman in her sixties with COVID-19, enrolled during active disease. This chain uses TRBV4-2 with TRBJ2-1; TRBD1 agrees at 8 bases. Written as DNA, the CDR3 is TGTGCCAGCAGCCCCGGACCGGGACAGGTTTCAAAGAACGGCTACAATGAGCAGTTCTTC. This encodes CASSPGPGQVSKNGYNEQFF.